These 11 T cell receptor beta chains were all obtained from the same sample, sequenced in a study of OX40 agonist ivuxolimab in advanced cancers. Libraries were prepared by immunoSEQ multiplex PCR; TCRdb keeps only in-frame clonotypes and omits some of them. This sample has 65,000 to 95,000 clones; 70% to 90% occur once, and the top ten carry 3% to 4.5%. This specimen was CD4+ or CD8+ T cells sorted from blood, taken in a trial of the OX40 agonist ivuxolimab. The source is an adult with an advanced solid tumor such as melanoma, head and neck, liver or kidney cancer.

The V and J genes are TRBV10-3 and TRBJ2-6; the D gene is possibly TRBD1 (6 bases). CDR3 length: 21 residues. Looked up from germline, CDR1 is ENHRY and CDR2 is SYGVKD. V was clipped by 0 bases and J by 0 bases, with 21 bases between them. CDR3 DNA: TGTGCCATCAGTGAGTCGTCAGGGGCAGTTTATCTTGACTCTGGGGCCAACGTCCTGACTTTC. Protein sequence: CAISESSGAVYLDSGANVLTF.

This clone has only one observation. The genes are TRBV7-2 and TRBJ2-3; 8 nucleotides line up with TRBD2. CDR3 size: 15 residues. The V gene end was trimmed by 4 bases and the J gene end by 1 base; junction bases not matched to a gene: 4. The germline V gene has CDR1 SGHTA and CDR2 FQGNSA. The CDR3 loop is CASSSLTSGTDTQYF. Here the CDR3 DNA reads TGTGCCAGCAGCTCTCTGACTAGCGGCACAGATACGCAGTATTTT.

This clone was observed a single time. The chain uses TRBV28 and TRBJ1-5; D gene uncertain. There are 13 residues in the CDR3. CDR1 and CDR2 (germline): MDHEN, SYDVKM. V was trimmed by 9 bases and J by 1 base, leaving 10 bases between them. The CDR3 protein is CASEGGSNQPQHF. CDR3 nucleotide sequence: TGTGCCAGTGAGGGAGGGAGCAATCAGCCCCAGCATTTT.

This chain uses TRBV28 with TRBJ2-1; 8 nucleotides line up with TRBD1. Germline V gene sequence: CDR1 MDHEN, CDR2 SYDVKM. V gave up 6 bases and J gave up 3 bases; unmatched junction bases: 7. There are 15 residues in the CDR3. The CDR3 protein is CASRLRQGRYNEQFF. CDR3 in DNA: TGTGCCAGCAGGCTAAGACAGGGGCGCTACAATGAGCAGTTCTTC.

A single count supports this clone. A junction boundary mismatches the germline segment, possibly from a read error. The gene calls are TRBV7-7 and TRBJ2-5, with no clear D. The CDR3 runs to 14 residues. CDR1 and CDR2 from the germline V gene are SSHAT and FNYEAQ (reference sequence). The CDR3 protein is CASKAGETQETQYF. Written as DNA, the CDR3 is TGTGCTAGCAAGGCAGGAGAGACCCAAGAGACCCAGTACTTC.

J is TRBJ2-7 and V is TRBV20-1; no clear D. Trimming left V 2 bases short and J 2 bases short, with 4 bases between. The CDR3 consists of 11 residues. Germline V gives CDR1 DFQATT, CDR2 SNEGSKA (reference sequence). The CDR3 here is CSARPTYEQYF. For the CDR3, the DNA is TGCAGTGCTAGACCCACCTACGAGCAGTACTTC.

This clone was detected only once. The chain uses TRBV30 and TRBJ2-7, with TRBD2 as a possible D gene (5 bases). V dropped 0 bases and J dropped 5 bases, with 8 bases sitting between them. Germline V gene sequence: CDR1 GTSNPN, CDR2 SVGIG (reference sequence). This CDR3 comprises 12 residues. The CDR3 region is CAWSVEGHEQYF. The CDR3 DNA reads as TGTGCCTGGAGTGTTGAGGGTCACGAGCAGTACTTC.

The chain carries TRBV28 and TRBJ2-1; 14 bases are shared with TRBD2. Germline trimming cut 6 bases from V and 3 bases from J; bases unmatched to any gene: 4. Germline-derived CDR1 and CDR2 are MDHEN and SYDVKM. The CDR3 extends over 16 amino acids. The CDR3 DNA reads as TGTGCCAGCAGAGGGACTAGCGGGAGACTCTACAATGAGCAGTTCTTC. Its protein product is CASRGTSGRLYNEQFF.

The rearrangement joins TRBV10-3 to TRBJ1-5; unclear D gene. Trimming cost V 4 bases and J 4 bases, with 11 bases left between them. Germline CDR1 reads ENHRY; CDR2 reads SYGVKD. The CDR3 covers 14 residues. As DNA, the CDR3 is TGTGCCATCAGTGGGGTTATGTTAAATCAGCCCCAGCATTTT. Translation: CAISGVMLNQPQHF.

The rearrangement uses TRBV18 and TRBJ2-7, with 8 bases that match TRBD2. Germline V gives CDR1 KGHSH, CDR2 LQKENI. V dropped 5 bases and J dropped 7; count of bases not matched to a gene: 7. The CDR3 sequence is 13 residues long. In DNA form, the CDR3 reads TGTGCCAGCTCAACTAGCGGAAAGGGTGAGCAGTACTTC. This sequence encodes CASSTSGKGEQYF.

V usage is TRBV6-1 and J usage is TRBJ2-7; D gene ambiguous. CDR3 length equals 10 residues. V lost 2 bases and J lost 12, with 8 bases in between. Germline CDR1 MNHNS, CDR2 SASEGT. The CDR3 DNA reads as TGTGCCAGCAGTGAATTCGTGTGGTACTTC. It encodes CASSEFVWYF.